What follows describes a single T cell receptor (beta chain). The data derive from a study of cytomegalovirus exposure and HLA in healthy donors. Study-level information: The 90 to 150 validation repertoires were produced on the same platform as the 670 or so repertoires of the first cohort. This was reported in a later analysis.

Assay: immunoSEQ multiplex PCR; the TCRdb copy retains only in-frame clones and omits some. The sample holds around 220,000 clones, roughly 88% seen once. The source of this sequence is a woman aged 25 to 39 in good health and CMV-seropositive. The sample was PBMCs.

CDR3 sequence reads: CASSPNRDDTQYF. CDR3 nucleotide sequence: TGTGCCAGCAGCCCTAACAGGGACGATACGCAGTATTTT. The rearrangement links TRBV7-6 to TRBJ2-3; the D gene is possibly TRBD1 (6 bases). The germline V gene has CDR1 SGHVS and CDR2 FNYEAQ. Trimming stripped 5 bases from V and 6 bases from J, with 12 bases between. The length of the CDR3 is 13 residues. Filled out from reference TRBV7-6 and TRBJ2-3, the complete variable domain reads GAGVSQSPRYKVTKRGQDVALRCDPISGHVSLYWYRQALGQGPEFLTYFNYEAQQDKSGLPNDRFSAERPEGSISTLTIQRTEQRDSAMYRCASSPNRDDTQYFGPGTRLTVL.